These 10 T cell receptor beta chains share one sample of origin, sequenced in a study of identical twins. TCRdb used MiXCR to reprocess the 5' RACE reads, holding one entry per CDR3 protein. The sample gives under 300,000 distinct CDR3 sequences, about 8.3% of which show up once; less than 4% is in the top ten. These data are also associated with another study on yellow fever vaccine responses in identical twins.

Sequenced sample: CD8+ T cells sorted from blood. These TCRs come from a woman aged 18-29 years in good health.

The J gene is TRBJ2-7, the V gene TRBV4-3, with 9 bases matching TRBD2. V lost 0 bases, J lost 3 bases, and 3 bases stayed unmatched. In germline, CDR1 is LGHNA, CDR2 YSLEER. This CDR3 is 15 amino acids long. CDR3 DNA sequence: TGCGCCAGCAGCCAAGATCCTAGCGGGGTCTACGAGCAGTACTTC. Protein: CASSQDPSGVYEQYF.

This clonotype was counted between two and nine times. The chain has TRBV6-1 and TRBJ2-7; D gene ambiguous. Trimming took 2 bases from V and 2 from J, leaving 7 bases between them. Germline CDR1 reads MNHNS; CDR2 reads SASEGT. This CDR3 is 13 amino acids long. The CDR3 protein is CASSEWQAYEQYF. CDR3 sequence (DNA): TGTGCCAGCAGTGAATGGCAGGCCTACGAGCAGTACTTC.

This clonotype has a count of ten or more. The CDR3 region has the DNA TGTGCCAGCAGCTTAAGCGGCCAGACCCAGTACTTC. Its translation is CASSLSGQTQYF. This chain uses TRBV7-9 with TRBJ2-5, with D perhaps TRBD2 (5 bases). V was cut by 2 bases and J by 6 bases, with 7 bases left in between. The CDR3 has 12 amino acids. Germline V gene lookup returns CDR1 SEHNR and CDR2 FQNEAQ (reference sequence).

This rearrangement joins TRBV6-1 to TRBJ2-2; TRBD1 aligns across 9 bases. The CDR3 is made up of 14 amino acids. V was clipped by 7 bases and J by 3 bases; unmatched bases: 3. The germline gives CDR1 MNHNS, CDR2 SASEGT. CDR3 in DNA: TGTGCCAGCAAACAGGGGGCGGACACCGGGGAGCTGTTTTTT. Translation gives CASKQGADTGELFF.

At least ten counts were recorded for this clonotype. The gene calls are TRBV7-9 and TRBJ2-2; 11 bases line up with TRBD1. The CDR3 is made up of 16 amino acids. V was clipped by 5 bases and J by 4 bases; unmatched bases: 6. In germline, CDR1 is SEHNR, CDR2 FQNEAQ (reference sequence). CDR3 protein: CASSPRTGGITGELFF. CDR3 DNA: TGTGCCAGCAGCCCGCGGACAGGGGGCATCACCGGGGAGCTGTTTTTT.

The chain joins TRBV3-1 to TRBJ2-7; perhaps D is TRBD1 or TRBD2 (5 bases each). Trimming shortened V by 0 bases and J by 5 bases, and 14 bases separated the two germline ends. In germline, CDR1 is LGHDT, CDR2 YNNKEL (reference sequence). The CDR3 is 15 residues long. This CDR3 is CASSQDPGTGNEQYF. The CDR3 DNA follows: TGTGCCAGCAGCCAAGATCCCGGGACGGGGAACGAGCAGTACTTC.

The sample holds a few counts of this clonotype. V and J are TRBV4-3 and TRBJ2-5; D unresolved. Germline lookup yields CDR1 LGHNA and CDR2 YSLEER. V was cut by 0 bases and J by 5 bases, with 10 bases left in between. The CDR3 covers 14 residues. The CDR3 sequence is CASSQDITDETQYF. For the CDR3, the DNA is TGCGCCAGCAGCCAAGATATAACAGACGAGACCCAGTACTTC.

In this sample, this clonotype turned up a few times. The J gene is TRBJ2-3, the V gene TRBV4-3; either TRBD1 or TRBD2 may supply D (5 bases each). Trimming pared 3 bases from V and 0 bases from J, leaving 7 bases between. CDR3 size: 14 residues. Germline V gene sequence: CDR1 LGHNA, CDR2 YSLEER. CDR3: CASSQGESTDTQYF. The CDR3 coding sequence is TGCGCCAGCAGCCAGGGGGAGAGCACAGATACGCAGTATTTT.

There are a few counts of this clonotype. The V gene is TRBV7-6, the J gene TRBJ2-7; 7 bases are shared with TRBD1. Per germline, CDR1 SGHVS and CDR2 FNYEAQ. CDR3 size: 13 residues. The V segment lost 4 bases and the J segment 4 bases; nucleotides outside the gene matches: 4. The CDR3 region has the DNA TGTGCCAGCAGCTACGACAGGGATTACGAGCAGTACTTC. Translated: CASSYDRDYEQYF.

This clonotype was recorded at least ten times. The rearrangement uses TRBV20-1 and TRBJ2-2, with D possibly TRBD1 on 5 matching bases. CDR1 is DFQATT and CDR2 is SNEGSKA in the germline V gene (reference sequence). This CDR3 is built from 14 residues. Trimming stripped 2 bases from V and 3 bases from J, with 10 bases between. DNA for the CDR3: TGCAGTGCTAGACCGCCCAGGGACACCGGGGAGCTGTTTTTT. Amino acid sequence: CSARPPRDTGELFF.